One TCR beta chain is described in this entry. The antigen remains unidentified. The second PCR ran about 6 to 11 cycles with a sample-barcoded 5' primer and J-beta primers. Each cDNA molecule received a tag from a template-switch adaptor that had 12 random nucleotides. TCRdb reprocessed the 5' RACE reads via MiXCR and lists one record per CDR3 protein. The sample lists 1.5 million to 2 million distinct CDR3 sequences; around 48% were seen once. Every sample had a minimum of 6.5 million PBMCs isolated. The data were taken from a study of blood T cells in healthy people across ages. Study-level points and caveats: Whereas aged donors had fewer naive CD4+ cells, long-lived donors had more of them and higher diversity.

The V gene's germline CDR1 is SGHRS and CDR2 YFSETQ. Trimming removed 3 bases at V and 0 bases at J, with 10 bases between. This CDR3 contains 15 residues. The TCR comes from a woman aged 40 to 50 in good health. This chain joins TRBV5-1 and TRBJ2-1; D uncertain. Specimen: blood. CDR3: CASSSQKSSYNEQFF. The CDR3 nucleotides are TGCGCCAGCAGCTCACAGAAAAGCTCCTACAATGAGCAGTTCTTC.